This T cell receptor beta chain was recorded in a study of shared clonotypes between healthy human individuals. This clone was seen a few times. Its cognate antigen is unknown. The CDR3 covers 16 residues. The V and J ends lost 0 bases and 4 bases respectively, with 15 bases between them. CDR1 is LGHNA and CDR2 is YNFKEQ in the germline V gene. Points from the study as a whole: Naive subsets usually exceeded memory subsets in estimated richness. Non-shared clonotypes showed lower generation probabilities than clonotypes common to all four donors. There were few donors, and this limited the genetic and exposure-history diversity represented.

Positive CCR7 selection of CD45RO-negative cells yielded the naive CD8 cells, and terminally differentiated effector memory CD45RA+ cells were excluded. Adults of Caucasian background living in Nashville, Tennessee made up all donors. The data were produced by immunoSEQ multiplex PCR, yet TCRdb's version contains in-frame clones alone and is incomplete. The sample includes nearly 600,000 clones, nearly 97% of them seen just once. V usage is TRBV4-2 and J usage is TRBJ1-1; unclear D gene. The sequencing sample was made of naive CD8+ T cells sorted from blood. The TCR was taken from a woman between 25 and 40 years old in good health. CDR3 region: CASSQEVGLLGTEAFF. The CDR3 nucleotides read TGTGCCAGCAGCCAAGAAGTTGGACTTTTAGGCACTGAAGCTTTCTTT.